This T cell receptor beta chain was profiled in a study of monozygotic twins with inflammatory bowel disease. Study-wide results and limits: Discordant twins had repertoire similarity that did not differ from that of concordant twins, possibly from limited power. IBD patients had lower TCRbeta diversity (inverse Simpson) than healthy co-twins.

The CDR3 sequence is 12 residues long. Researchers used roughly 3,700 ng of total RNA for each TCR library. The template switching step added UMIs that contained a 6-nucleotide sample barcode. TCRdb processed the 5' RACE reads again and assigns one entry to each CDR3 protein, with no DNA. The listing contains about 380,000 distinct CDR3 sequences. With regard to this clonotype: Antigen: not known.

Sequencing was done on a sample of blood. This chain uses TRBV12-3 or TRBV12-4 with TRBJ1-5; TCRdb gives TRBD1 as the D gene, but with no DNA this cannot be confirmed. The TCR was taken from a human donor with ulcerative colitis or Crohn's disease, or a healthy co-twin of an affected twin (not recorded which). CDR3 sequence reads: CASSIQGPPQHF.